This is a list of T cell receptor beta chains from one sample in a study of T cell responses to AZD1222 COVID-19 vaccine. Here immunoSEQ multiplex PCR was the method, and the copy in TCRdb shows in-frame clones only, minus some. This sample has around 140,000 clones, with over 85% found just once. The specimen was peripheral blood, collected on day 0 of AZD1222 vaccination. Receptor source: an adult in good health. The CDR3 runs from the conserved cysteine through the conserved F or W. Each record gives: D gene, J gene, V gene, clone size, CDR3 DNA, CDR3 protein. The D gene is left open where the match is weak. Only part of the rows carry a size: once, few, many, or a class if the clone is expanded.

d_gene: TRBD2
j_gene: TRBJ2-3
v_gene: TRBV5-4
abundance: -
CDR3nt: TGTGCCTGGGAGGGAGGCAGCACAGATACGCAGTATTTT
CDR3aa: CAWEGGSTDTQYF

d_gene: -
j_gene: TRBJ1-4
v_gene: TRBV5-1
abundance: -
CDR3nt: TGCGCCAGCAGCTTGGGTGTCGGGGGGGCCCTGGAAAAACTGTTTTTT
CDR3aa: CASSLGVGGALEKLFF

d_gene: TRBD2
j_gene: TRBJ2-5
v_gene: TRBV11-1
abundance: -
CDR3nt: TGTGCCAGCAGCGCCAATACAGCGGGACTGCAAGAGACCCAGTACTTC
CDR3aa: CASSANTAGLQETQYF

d_gene: -
j_gene: TRBJ2-1
v_gene: TRBV30
abundance: -
CDR3nt: TGTGCCTGGAGTGTAATGGACGACCACAATGAGCAGTTCTTC
CDR3aa: CAWSVMDDHNEQFF

d_gene: -
j_gene: TRBJ1-6
v_gene: TRBV3-1/TRBV3-2
abundance: -
CDR3nt: TGTGCCAGCAGCCAGGGGGCGGTTCAGGCTGCGGGCTTCCCCCTCCACTTT
CDR3aa: CASSQGAVQAAGFPLHF

d_gene: TRBD1
j_gene: TRBJ1-5
v_gene: TRBV28
abundance: -
CDR3nt: TGTGCCAGCAGTCCCGCCGGGACAGGGAATCAGCCCCAGCATTTT
CDR3aa: CASSPAGTGNQPQHF

d_gene: -
j_gene: TRBJ2-7
v_gene: TRBV7-9
abundance: once
CDR3nt: TGTGCCAGCAGCTCAGACATAGCCTACGAGCAGTACTTC
CDR3aa: CASSSDIAYEQYF

d_gene: TRBD2
j_gene: TRBJ2-2
v_gene: TRBV30
abundance: once
CDR3nt: TGTGCCCGTAGCGGGGGGGCTGTCACCGGGGAGCTGTTTTTT
CDR3aa: CARSGGAVTGELFF

d_gene: TRBD1
j_gene: TRBJ2-7
v_gene: TRBV19
abundance: -
CDR3nt: TGTGCCAGTAGTGGCAGACAGGGGGCCTACGAGCAGTACTTC
CDR3aa: CASSGRQGAYEQYF

d_gene: -
j_gene: TRBJ2-3
v_gene: TRBV19
abundance: -
CDR3nt: TGTGCCAGTAGTACTAGCATTGCGCAGGATACGCAGTATTTT
CDR3aa: CASSTSIAQDTQYF

d_gene: -
j_gene: TRBJ2-1
v_gene: TRBV30
abundance: -
CDR3nt: TGTGCCTGGAGTGCTTTGACAGATGAGCAGTTCTTC
CDR3aa: CAWSALTDEQFF

d_gene: TRBD1
j_gene: TRBJ2-1
v_gene: TRBV5-1
abundance: once
CDR3nt: TGCGCCAGCAGCTTTGAACAGGGGGCAGTACGGCCGTTCTTC
CDR3aa: CASSFEQGAVRPFF

d_gene: TRBD1
j_gene: TRBJ1-2
v_gene: TRBV29-1
abundance: -
CDR3nt: TGCAGCACCAACGGGGACAGGGGGCGCGGTGGCTACACCTTC
CDR3aa: CSTNGDRGRGGYTF

d_gene: -
j_gene: TRBJ2-7
v_gene: TRBV13
abundance: -
CDR3nt: TGTGCCAGCAGCTCCGGGACAACCCTAGAGCAGTACTTC
CDR3aa: CASSSGTTLEQYF

d_gene: -
j_gene: TRBJ1-1
v_gene: TRBV19
abundance: -
CDR3nt: TGTGCCAGTAGGCCCGGGGTTAACACTGAAGCTTTCTTT
CDR3aa: CASRPGVNTEAFF

d_gene: -
j_gene: TRBJ1-2
v_gene: TRBV25-1
abundance: -
CDR3nt: TGTGCCAGCAGTGAATATTTTGGGGCAGGGGAATCCTATGGCTACACCTTC
CDR3aa: CASSEYFGAGESYGYTF

d_gene: -
j_gene: TRBJ1-5
v_gene: TRBV18
abundance: -
CDR3nt: TGTGCCAGCTCAAGGGACAGCAATCAGCCCCAGCATTTT
CDR3aa: CASSRDSNQPQHF

d_gene: TRBD1
j_gene: TRBJ2-1
v_gene: TRBV7-7
abundance: -
CDR3nt: TGTGCCAGCAGCTCTAGCAGGGACAGTGAGCAGTTCTTC
CDR3aa: CASSSSRDSEQFF

d_gene: TRBD2
j_gene: TRBJ2-1
v_gene: TRBV11-3
abundance: once
CDR3nt: TGTGCCAGCAGCTTAGATGTAGCGGGACGGTCCTACAATGAGCAGTTCTTC
CDR3aa: CASSLDVAGRSYNEQFF

d_gene: -
j_gene: TRBJ1-2
v_gene: TRBV30
abundance: -
CDR3nt: TGTGCCTGGAGTGTACTTTCAGGTTATGGCTACACCTTC
CDR3aa: CAWSVLSGYGYTF

d_gene: -
j_gene: TRBJ1-1
v_gene: TRBV28
abundance: few
CDR3nt: TGTGCCATCCGAGGGCACGACACTGAAGCTTTCTTT
CDR3aa: CAIRGHDTEAFF

d_gene: TRBD2
j_gene: TRBJ2-5
v_gene: TRBV28
abundance: -
CDR3nt: TGTGCCAGCAGGGACATGAAAGCGGGAGTCGAGACCCAGTACTTC
CDR3aa: CASRDMKAGVETQYF

d_gene: -
j_gene: TRBJ1-2
v_gene: TRBV5-4
abundance: -
CDR3nt: TGTGCCAGCAGCCCACTACAGCGTAACTATGGCTACACCTTC
CDR3aa: CASSPLQRNYGYTF

d_gene: -
j_gene: TRBJ1-2
v_gene: TRBV6-2/TRBV6-3
abundance: -
CDR3nt: TGTGCCAGCAGTTCACAGGGAGATCGGAACTATGGCTACACCTTC
CDR3aa: CASSSQGDRNYGYTF

d_gene: -
j_gene: TRBJ1-1
v_gene: TRBV4-1
abundance: once
CDR3nt: TGCGCCAGCAGCCAAGTTAACAAGAATCAGGTTGACGCTTTCTTT
CDR3aa: CASSQVNKNQVDAFF

d_gene: -
j_gene: TRBJ2-4
v_gene: TRBV5-1
abundance: -
CDR3nt: TGCGCCAGCAGCCCGAAGAGTGCCCGAAACATTCAGTACTTC
CDR3aa: CASSPKSARNIQYF

d_gene: -
j_gene: TRBJ1-2
v_gene: TRBV3-1/TRBV3-2
abundance: once
CDR3nt: TGTGCCAGCAGCCAAGCTCAGGGAAGGGGCTACACCTTC
CDR3aa: CASSQAQGRGYTF

d_gene: -
j_gene: TRBJ1-2
v_gene: TRBV19
abundance: once
CDR3nt: TGTGCCAGTACGGACAGAAACTATGGCTACACCTTC
CDR3aa: CASTDRNYGYTF

d_gene: -
j_gene: TRBJ1-1
v_gene: TRBV5-6
abundance: -
CDR3nt: TGTGCCAGCAGCTTGATCGACGGGGAGAACACTGAAGCTTTCTTT
CDR3aa: CASSLIDGENTEAFF

d_gene: TRBD2
j_gene: TRBJ2-1
v_gene: TRBV9
abundance: -
CDR3nt: TGTGCCAGCAGCGTAGTGGATGGGGCGGGAGGGGAGCAGTTCTTC
CDR3aa: CASSVVDGAGGEQFF

d_gene: -
j_gene: TRBJ1-2
v_gene: TRBV6-1
abundance: -
CDR3nt: TGTGCCAGCAGTGAAAATTCCGGGGTTGGTGGCTACACCTTC
CDR3aa: CASSENSGVGGYTF

d_gene: -
j_gene: TRBJ1-6
v_gene: TRBV12-3/TRBV12-4
abundance: -
CDR3nt: TGTGCCAGCAGTCCGATCCTTGATTCACCCCTCCACTTT
CDR3aa: CASSPILDSPLHF

d_gene: -
j_gene: TRBJ1-2
v_gene: TRBV12-3/TRBV12-4
abundance: few
CDR3nt: TGTGCCAGCAGCGACAGCCAATACTATGGCTACACCTTC
CDR3aa: CASSDSQYYGYTF

d_gene: TRBD1
j_gene: TRBJ1-5
v_gene: TRBV6-5
abundance: -
CDR3nt: TGTGCCAGCAGACAGACAGGGGGGGATCAGCCCCAGCATTTT
CDR3aa: CASRQTGGDQPQHF

d_gene: -
j_gene: TRBJ1-3
v_gene: TRBV15
abundance: -
CDR3nt: TGTGCCACCAGCAGAGAGAAGGTCGCCCTGTCCTGGGGAAACACCATATATTTT
CDR3aa: CATSREKVALSWGNTIYF

d_gene: -
j_gene: TRBJ2-3
v_gene: TRBV30
abundance: -
CDR3nt: TGTGCCTGGAGTGCCTGGGGAGGGGGGACAGATACGCAGTATTTT
CDR3aa: CAWSAWGGGTDTQYF

d_gene: -
j_gene: TRBJ1-3
v_gene: TRBV9
abundance: -
CDR3nt: TGTGCCAGCAGCGTCGACGGGGGTTCTGGAAACACCATATATTTT
CDR3aa: CASSVDGGSGNTIYF

d_gene: -
j_gene: TRBJ2-4
v_gene: TRBV9
abundance: -
CDR3nt: TGTGCCAGCAGCGTAGATATTGGATCACCATCGAATCTAGCCAAAAACATTCAGTACTTC
CDR3aa: CASSVDIGSPSNLAKNIQYF

d_gene: TRBD2
j_gene: TRBJ2-2
v_gene: TRBV27
abundance: -
CDR3nt: TGTGCCAGCAGTTTATCCGCCCCTCGGCTAGCGGGAGTAACCGGGGAGCTGTTTTTT
CDR3aa: CASSLSAPRLAGVTGELFF